A single sample gave rise to the 2 T cell receptor beta chains below, sequenced in a study of T cell clonality in common variable immunodeficiency. The table came from immunoSEQ multiplex PCR; TCRdb's copy has only in-frame clones and leaves some out. The repertoire consists of 40,000 to 55,000 clones, none detected only once. What was sequenced was peripheral blood mononuclear cells. These receptors all come from a person between 18 and 69 years old in good health.

This clone was seen many times. CDR3 residues: CAWSLGTTLTDTQYF. The sequenced CDR3 bases are TGTGCCTGGAGTCTCGGGACTACACTCACAGATACG. This chain joins TRBV30 and TRBJ2-3; 7 nucleotides align to TRBD2. The read ends 3 residues early relative to the CDR3; the germline J gene fills the gap. From germline, CDR1 is GTSNPN and CDR2 SVGIG (reference sequence). This CDR3 region has 15 residues. Trimming cost V 2 bases and J 2 bases; bases outside gene matches: 7.

The sample holds a few counts of this clone. The DNA ends 3 residues before the CDR3 does, and the rest of the CDR3 is filled in from the germline J gene. V and J are TRBV30 and TRBJ2-4; 7 bases map to TRBD1. Germline CDR1 is GTSNPN and CDR2 is SVGIG (reference sequence). The CDR3 runs to 13 residues. CDR3: CAWHRDRPYGQYF. CDR3 DNA, as far as it was read: TGTGCCTGGCACCGGGACAGACCCTATGGT.